Sequencing of this T cell receptor beta chain was carried out in a study of T cell responses to AZD1222 COVID-19 vaccine. General study points: At baseline, just 6 or 7 AZD1222 recipients tested seropositive. Every sample of the repertoires postdated the peak T cell response. Clonal diversity was possibly underestimated, and the donors were mostly white British, with more females. Unmutated variant regions are reportedly the target of nearly half of TCRs that are spike-specific.

The method was immunoSEQ multiplex PCR; TCRdb's version includes in-frame clones alone and lacks a portion of them. In the table there are about 190,000 clones, under 95% of which are singletons. Germline V CDR1 and CDR2: ENHRY, SYGVKD. The CDR3 has 12 residues. V was pared by 8 bases and J by 2 bases, with 10 bases between. On this clone: Its antigen is still unknown.

The chain is built from TRBV10-3 and TRBJ2-7; D could derive from TRBD1 or TRBD2 (5 bases each). The clonotype was recovered from an adult in good health. Sequenced here: peripheral blood, sampled on day 0 of AZD1222 vaccination. The CDR3 is CAISWDPYEQYF. As DNA, the CDR3 is TGTGCCATCTCCTGGGACCCCTACGAGCAGTACTTC.